This TCR beta chain was profiled in a study of identifying expanded T cells in peripheral blood (dated by TCRdb to the late 2010s). Study-level background: Separate aliquots of the same genomic DNA pool were sequenced to produce technical replicates, and four replicates were compared in pairs.

TCRbeta CDR3 regions were profiled with the immunoSEQ Assay using bias-controlled multiplex PCR amplification of genomic DNA. The authors processed their data as follows. To quantify the absolute abundance of each unique TCRbeta CDR3 region, the sequences were collapsed and filtered. Two models were used to test differential abundance: a binomial model (Fisher-equivalent) and a beta-binomial model that adds time-dependent variance fitted from healthy donors. Clones with fewer than 5 combined templates were excluded, and clones with Benjamini-Hochberg FDR below 0.01 were called differentially abundant. The form v = (b*log(k)+a)^2 was used to model beta-binomial variance as a function of total template count across the two samples. TCRdb limited this immuneACCESS table to in-frame rearrangements with V and J called. A share of clones is missing; checked studies link under half to unresolved V genes, and the rest is unexplained. D and trimming come from the DNA, and the V and J calls and clone size come from that table. Recorded for this sample are 90,000 to 100,000 clones; around 90% of them occurred a single time. Under 6% of the sample lies in the top ten.

No immune events such as infections were documented for the healthy donors during the collection period. To calibrate time-dependent variance in a beta-binomial model of T-cell clone differential abundance, blood repertoires from healthy donors were used as a training cohort. The training cohort was composed of some ten healthy donors, 3 female and 7 male. Donor ages ranged from about 29 to 65 years, with an average of roughly 40 years. Whole blood was collected from each healthy donor at three time points spaced 2 to 3 weeks apart and obtained from a commercial supplier. Genomic DNA was extracted from unsorted whole blood for immunosequencing. The full study reports these points: For all healthy donors, the variance in clone template counts between approximately 2-week samples rose significantly as total template count increased. The binomial model flagged approximately 1.2 differentially abundant clones between technical replicates but 15 to 17 over around two weeks and under 25 over around 4 weeks. Both the number of clones called differentially abundant and the false-positive rate were significantly reduced by the beta-binomial model across all healthy-donor time intervals. The authors expected that over much longer intervals, such as months to years, biological variance in healthy repertoires might increase even further.

The CDR3, from cysteine to phenylalanine, totals 15 residues. Left in the record is the CDR3 DNA by itself, 45 bases read in frame from the first base. CDR1 and CDR2 are drawn from the germline V gene (reference sequence): SGHKS, YYEKEE. V lost 0 bases and J lost 5 bases; the stretch between them is 9 bases long. As regards this clone: It lacks a known antigen. Base qualities are missing; no much larger clone stands one base away.

Sample: blood. This receptor was identified in a person aged 18 to 75 in good health. The rearrangement joined TRBV5-5 to TRBJ1-6, with an unclear D gene assignment. The CDR3 has the sequence CASSLVLGNNSPLHF. Here is the DNA: TGTGCCAGCAGCTTGGTTCTGGGAAATAATTCACCCCTCCACTTT.